This is a list of T cell receptor beta chains from one sample in a study of early T cells in non-severe SARS-CoV-2 infection. MiXCR was run by TCRdb on the 5' RACE reads, yielding one entry per CDR3 protein. This sample has 50,000 or so distinct CDR3 sequences, with over 9.5% found just once. The specimen was whole blood. All receptors come from an adult who was a healthcare worker with PCR-confirmed SARS-CoV-2 infection or an uninfected control (not recorded which). Each CDR3 is given with its conserved first and last residue. A D gene is named only where the DNA matches it firmly. Clone sizes are given selectively: once, few, many, or a class where the clone is expanded.

d_call: NA; v_call: TRBV6-2/TRBV6-3; clone_size: many; j_call: TRBJ1-5; cdr3_nt: TGTGCCAGCAGTTATAATTCTGCGCAGCCCCAGCATTTT; cdr3_aa: CASSYNSAQPQHF
d_call: NA; v_call: TRBV4-1; clone_size: few; j_call: TRBJ1-4; cdr3_nt: TGCGCCAGCAGCCAAGGACGGGGGGATGAAAAACTGTTTTTT; cdr3_aa: CASSQGRGDEKLFF
d_call: NA; v_call: TRBV27; clone_size: few; j_call: TRBJ1-4; cdr3_nt: TGTGCCAGCAGGCCCAGGAGGATTAATGAAAAACTGTTTTTT; cdr3_aa: CASRPRRINEKLFF
d_call: NA; v_call: TRBV19; clone_size: many; j_call: TRBJ2-1; cdr3_nt: TGTGCCAGTAGTCATGGGATTCTCTACAATGAGCAGTTCTTC; cdr3_aa: CASSHGILYNEQFF
d_call: TRBD1; v_call: TRBV7-6; clone_size: few; j_call: TRBJ1-1; cdr3_nt: TGTGCCAGCAGCAGCACAGGGGGTGCGGGCACTGAAGCTTTCTTT; cdr3_aa: CASSSTGGAGTEAFF
d_call: NA; v_call: TRBV28; clone_size: few; j_call: TRBJ2-1; cdr3_nt: TGTGCCAGCAGTCCCATGAGGGGTATGGGGCTTAGCTCCTACAATGAGCAGTTCTTC; cdr3_aa: CASSPMRGMGLSSYNEQFF
d_call: TRBD1; v_call: TRBV7-2; clone_size: many; j_call: TRBJ2-1; cdr3_nt: TGTGCCAGCAGCAAACTGGGACAGGGGGCGATAAAAAGCTCCTACAATGAGCAGTTCTTC; cdr3_aa: CASSKLGQGAIKSSYNEQFF
d_call: NA; v_call: TRBV6-5; clone_size: many; j_call: TRBJ1-6; cdr3_nt: TGTGCCAGCAGGCCTTCAAGTCAATCACCCCTCCACTTT; cdr3_aa: CASRPSSQSPLHF
d_call: TRBD2; v_call: TRBV7-2; clone_size: NA; j_call: TRBJ2-7; cdr3_nt: TGTGCCAGCAGCTTAGACGGACTAGCAGCGCAGTACTTC; cdr3_aa: CASSLDGLAAQYF
d_call: NA; v_call: TRBV28; clone_size: NA; j_call: TRBJ2-4; cdr3_nt: TGTGCCAGCAGTTTATACCTGGGCAAAAACATTCAGTACTTC; cdr3_aa: CASSLYLGKNIQYF
d_call: NA; v_call: TRBV7-2; clone_size: many; j_call: TRBJ2-6; cdr3_nt: TGTGCCAGCAGCCGCCGGGGCAGGGCTGGGGCCAACGTCCTGACTTTC; cdr3_aa: CASSRRGRAGANVLTF
d_call: NA; v_call: TRBV9; clone_size: few; j_call: TRBJ2-1; cdr3_nt: TGTGCCAGCAGCGTGAACCCCCCTGAGCAGTTCTTC; cdr3_aa: CASSVNPPEQFF
d_call: TRBD1; v_call: TRBV13; clone_size: many; j_call: TRBJ2-7; cdr3_nt: TGTGCCAGCAGCATTAACAGGGGTCGCGAGCAGTACTTC; cdr3_aa: CASSINRGREQYF
d_call: TRBD1; v_call: TRBV28; clone_size: NA; j_call: TRBJ2-3; cdr3_nt: TGTGCCAGCACCATGACAGGGGGCGCGACAGATACGCAGTATTTT; cdr3_aa: CASTMTGGATDTQYF
d_call: NA; v_call: TRBV5-1; clone_size: many; j_call: TRBJ2-7; cdr3_nt: TGCGCCAGCAGCCGGTCGGTCCAGTACGAGCAGTACTTC; cdr3_aa: CASSRSVQYEQYF
d_call: NA; v_call: TRBV29-1; clone_size: few; j_call: TRBJ1-1; cdr3_nt: TGCAGCGTTGAGAGGGCAGCCGAAGCTTTCTTT; cdr3_aa: CSVERAAEAFF
d_call: NA; v_call: TRBV5-1; clone_size: many; j_call: TRBJ1-1; cdr3_nt: TGCGCCAGCAGCTACGACACCGCGAACACTGAAGCTTTCTTT; cdr3_aa: CASSYDTANTEAFF
d_call: NA; v_call: TRBV29-1; clone_size: many; j_call: TRBJ1-1; cdr3_nt: TGCAGCGTTGCGAAACTCCCCCTTGACACTGAAGCTTTCTTT; cdr3_aa: CSVAKLPLDTEAFF
d_call: NA; v_call: TRBV6-6; clone_size: few; j_call: TRBJ2-3; cdr3_nt: TGTGCCAGCAGTTACTCTTTGCAGGCCGAAACCCCAGATACGCAGTATTTT; cdr3_aa: CASSYSLQAETPDTQYF
d_call: NA; v_call: TRBV29-1; clone_size: many; j_call: TRBJ1-2; cdr3_nt: TGCAGCGTTGGCGAGGCCAATAATAACTATGGCTACACCTTC; cdr3_aa: CSVGEANNNYGYTF
d_call: NA; v_call: TRBV4-1; clone_size: NA; j_call: TRBJ1-6; cdr3_nt: TGCGCCAGCAGCCAAGCCCAGGGAAATTCACCCCTCCACTTT; cdr3_aa: CASSQAQGNSPLHF
d_call: NA; v_call: TRBV3-2; clone_size: few; j_call: TRBJ1-1; cdr3_nt: TGTGCCGACAGGGTGGAAACTGAAGCTTTCTTT; cdr3_aa: CADRVETEAFF
d_call: TRBD1; v_call: TRBV20-1; clone_size: NA; j_call: TRBJ2-7; cdr3_nt: TGCAGTGCTAGAGATGAGACAGGGGGCAAATACGAGCAGTACTTC; cdr3_aa: CSARDETGGKYEQYF
d_call: NA; v_call: TRBV5-4; clone_size: many; j_call: TRBJ2-1; cdr3_nt: TGTGCCAGCAGCTTGGGGGGGGCAAATGAGCAGTTCTTC; cdr3_aa: CASSLGGANEQFF
d_call: NA; v_call: TRBV28; clone_size: few; j_call: TRBJ1-1; cdr3_nt: TGTGCCAGCAGAGACCTCGGGGGCACTGAAGCTTTCTTT; cdr3_aa: CASRDLGGTEAFF
d_call: NA; v_call: TRBV15; clone_size: NA; j_call: TRBJ1-1; cdr3_nt: TGTGCCACCAGCAGAGCCGGGGGGACTGAAGCTTTCTTT; cdr3_aa: CATSRAGGTEAFF
d_call: NA; v_call: TRBV11-2; clone_size: NA; j_call: TRBJ1-3; cdr3_nt: TGTGCCAGCAGCAATCGGGCCACGACCTCTGGAAACACCATATATTTT; cdr3_aa: CASSNRATTSGNTIYF
d_call: TRBD1; v_call: TRBV4-1; clone_size: NA; j_call: TRBJ1-5; cdr3_nt: TGCGCCAGCAGCCATGGACAGGGGCCCCAGCATTTT; cdr3_aa: CASSHGQGPQHF
d_call: TRBD2; v_call: TRBV12-3/TRBV12-4; clone_size: NA; j_call: TRBJ2-7; cdr3_nt: TGTGCCAGCAGTTTAAAGGGACTAGCTAGTCGCGAGCAGTACTTC; cdr3_aa: CASSLKGLASREQYF
d_call: TRBD1; v_call: TRBV29-1; clone_size: NA; j_call: TRBJ2-7; cdr3_nt: TGCAGCGTTGAGTCGACAGGGACCTACGAGCAGTACTTC; cdr3_aa: CSVESTGTYEQYF
d_call: NA; v_call: TRBV7-2; clone_size: many; j_call: TRBJ1-2; cdr3_nt: TGTGCCAGCAGCCCGGCCCCCGCCGGTACACATGGCTACACCTTC; cdr3_aa: CASSPAPAGTHGYTF
d_call: NA; v_call: TRBV24-1; clone_size: few; j_call: TRBJ2-2; cdr3_nt: TGTGCCACCAGTGAGGCGGGCCGGAGGACCTCCGGGGAGCTGTTTTTT; cdr3_aa: CATSEAGRRTSGELFF
d_call: NA; v_call: TRBV3-1; clone_size: few; j_call: TRBJ2-3; cdr3_nt: TGTGCCAGCAGCCAAATAAACCCGACAGATACGCAGTATTTT; cdr3_aa: CASSQINPTDTQYF
d_call: NA; v_call: TRBV29-1; clone_size: few; j_call: TRBJ2-2; cdr3_nt: TGCAGCGGTCAAGGTCGCGGGGAGCTGTTTTTT; cdr3_aa: CSGQGRGELFF
d_call: NA; v_call: TRBV7-9; clone_size: many; j_call: TRBJ1-4; cdr3_nt: TGTGCCAGCAGCTTAACACAGGGACGGGAAAAACTGTTTTTT; cdr3_aa: CASSLTQGREKLFF
d_call: NA; v_call: TRBV29-1; clone_size: few; j_call: TRBJ1-1; cdr3_nt: TGCAGCGTTGGCAGGGCAATCACTGAAGCTTTCTTT; cdr3_aa: CSVGRAITEAFF
d_call: NA; v_call: TRBV29-1; clone_size: many; j_call: TRBJ1-5; cdr3_nt: TGCAGCGTTGCAGCAGGTAGTAGCAATCAGCCCCAGCATTTT; cdr3_aa: CSVAAGSSNQPQHF
d_call: NA; v_call: TRBV2; clone_size: many; j_call: TRBJ2-7; cdr3_nt: TGTGCCAGCAGTGATCGGCCCCCTGCGGGAGAGCAGTACTTC; cdr3_aa: CASSDRPPAGEQYF
d_call: TRBD1; v_call: TRBV27; clone_size: many; j_call: TRBJ1-4; cdr3_nt: TGTGCCAGCGGACAGGGAGGGTCTGGAGTGAATGAAAAACTGTTTTTT; cdr3_aa: CASGQGGSGVNEKLFF
d_call: NA; v_call: TRBV21-1; clone_size: few; j_call: TRBJ2-7; cdr3_nt: TGTGCCAGCAGCAAAGGGGACGGTTCCTACGAGCAGTACTTC; cdr3_aa: CASSKGDGSYEQYF
d_call: NA; v_call: TRBV27; clone_size: few; j_call: TRBJ2-1; cdr3_nt: TGTGCCAGCAGGCTCGACAGGAATAGGGATGAGCAGTTCTTC; cdr3_aa: CASRLDRNRDEQFF
d_call: NA; v_call: TRBV5-5; clone_size: few; j_call: TRBJ2-1; cdr3_nt: TGTGCCAGCAGCTTGTTCCCTCTTTCTGGGAATGAGCAGTTCTTC; cdr3_aa: CASSLFPLSGNEQFF
d_call: TRBD1; v_call: TRBV11-1; clone_size: few; j_call: TRBJ1-1; cdr3_nt: TGTGCCAGCAGCTCTAGCGGACAGGGGGATGGACGAACTGAAGCTTTCTTT; cdr3_aa: CASSSSGQGDGRTEAFF